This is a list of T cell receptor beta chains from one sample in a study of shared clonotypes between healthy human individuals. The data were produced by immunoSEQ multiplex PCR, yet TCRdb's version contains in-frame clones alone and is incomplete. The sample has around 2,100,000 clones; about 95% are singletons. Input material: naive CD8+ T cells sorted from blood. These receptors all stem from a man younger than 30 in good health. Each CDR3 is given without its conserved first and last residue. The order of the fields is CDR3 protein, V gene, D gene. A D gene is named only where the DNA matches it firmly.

ASSLAPGDYEQY,TRBV5-1,NA
ASSELKGGYANTGELF,TRBV6-1,TRBD1
ATSRERDRTVSSYEQY,TRBV15,TRBD1
SSWTTSTDTQY,TRBV29-1,NA
ASSLRDSYPGELF,TRBV14,TRBD1
ASSPRQGNNEQF,TRBV4-3,TRBD1
ASSLGGSTNNEQF,TRBV6-6,TRBD2
ASSSWESAEAF,TRBV11-2,NA
ASSLAVGEQY,TRBV5-1,NA
ASSPDGYEQY,TRBV6-5,NA
ASSPEGDPGELF,TRBV18,NA
ASSGYRDYGYT,TRBV9,NA
ASSFLTGSSYEQY,TRBV27,TRBD1
ASSGSGPLYEQY,TRBV6-1,NA
ASSTVTGNQPQH,TRBV27,NA
ASTMTHPYNEQF,TRBV25-1,NA
ASSVVGANTDTQY,TRBV9,NA
ASSRGSTEAF,TRBV6-1,NA
ATSSSPGILGTQY,TRBV15,NA
TSSQDIGEDSALFTLH,TRBV1,NA